A selection of T cell receptor beta chains follows, all from one sample in a study of memory B cells and T cells in multiple sclerosis. Antigen specificity for these receptors is unknown. Clones were read by immunoSEQ multiplex PCR, and TCRdb kept only the in-frame ones, dropping some. This sample yields over 35,000 clones, of which about 80% are seen a single time; about 1.1% belongs to the top ten. The sample was PBMCs from blood kept in culture. These receptors came from a human donor with multiple sclerosis. Both conserved end residues are part of each CDR3. The D gene is left open where the match is weak. Size is omitted from some rows. Given values are once, few, many or a class for expanded clones.

d_gene	j_gene	v_gene	abundance	CDR3nt	CDR3aa
.	TRBJ1-2	TRBV19	.	TGTGCCAGTAGCACGGAGTACGACAGAAAAGCTAACTATGGCTACACCTTC	CASSTEYDRKANYGYTF
.	TRBJ1-5	TRBV28	.	TGTGCCAGCAGTTTAGGGCTCGGGAGCAATCAGCCCCAGCATTTT	CASSLGLGSNQPQHF
.	TRBJ2-7	TRBV2	.	TGTGCCAGCAGTCCACGGACCCGGTCCTACGAGCAGTACTTC	CASSPRTRSYEQYF
.	TRBJ2-5	TRBV6-1	.	TGTGCCAGCAGACAAGACAGCCAAGAGACCCAGTACTTC	CASRQDSQETQYF
.	TRBJ1-5	TRBV6-6	.	TGTGCCAGCAGTACTGGGGAGCCCCAGCATTTT	CASSTGEPQHF
TRBD2	TRBJ2-3	TRBV13	few	TGTGCCAGCAGCTTAGTGGCGGGGGGGCTTCTCACAGATACGCAGTATTTT	CASSLVAGGLLTDTQYF
.	TRBJ2-7	TRBV19	.	TGTGCCAGTAGCCACCGGGACGGTTCCTACGAGCAGTACTTC	CASSHRDGSYEQYF
.	TRBJ2-2	TRBV27	.	TGTGCCAGCAGTATCTACCCCCCGACAGGATTTCCCACCGGGGAGCTGTTTTTT	CASSIYPPTGFPTGELFF
TRBD1	TRBJ2-7	TRBV5-5	.	TGTGCCAGCAACAGGGGGCTGGACGAGCAGTACTTC	CASNRGLDEQYF
.	TRBJ2-3	TRBV6-5	.	TGTGCCAGCAGTTACTCGTGGGGGGGCCCAGATACGCAGTATTTT	CASSYSWGGPDTQYF
.	TRBJ1-1	TRBV6-5	.	TGTGCCAGCAGGATAGGTCGGGGATTGACTTTCTTT	CASRIGRGLTFF
.	TRBJ1-2	TRBV5-6	.	TGTGCCAGCAGCTTTGGGGGACTGGGTGGCTACACCTTC	CASSFGGLGGYTF
.	TRBJ1-3	TRBV9	few	TGTGCCAGCAGCGTAGGCAGGGAGGGGACGTCTGGAAACACCATATATTTT	CASSVGREGTSGNTIYF
TRBD1	TRBJ1-1	TRBV6-6	.	TGTGCCAGCAACCCCGACAGGGGGCGGACTTTCTTT	CASNPDRGRTFF
.	TRBJ1-4	TRBV29-1	.	TGCAGCGTTTCCCGGAGCCCGGACGGAAATGAAAAACTGTTTTTT	CSVSRSPDGNEKLFF
TRBD1	TRBJ1-1	TRBV19	.	TGTGCCAGTAGTGTTGGGTTAACAGGGGGTACTGAAGCTTTCTTT	CASSVGLTGGTEAFF
.	TRBJ1-1	TRBV2	.	TGTGCCAGCAGACCGGGACTGTTTACTGAAGCTTTCTTT	CASRPGLFTEAFF
TRBD1	TRBJ1-2	TRBV5-1	.	TGCGCCAGCAGCTTTGGGGCAGGGGGCTCTGGTGGCTACACCTTC	CASSFGAGGSGGYTF
.	TRBJ2-1	TRBV7-3	once	TGTGCCAGCAGCTTAGAGGGCAGTTACAATGAGCAGTTCTTC	CASSLEGSYNEQFF
.	TRBJ2-2	TRBV4-1	.	TGCGCCAGCAGCACACCAACGAGTAGAGCCGGGGAGCTGTTTTTT	CASSTPTSRAGELFF
.	TRBJ1-6	TRBV6-5	.	TGTGCCAGCAGTTACTCGCCGGGGAGGCATAATTCACCCCTCCACTTT	CASSYSPGRHNSPLHF
.	TRBJ1-1	TRBV7-9	.	TGTGCCAGCACCCGGTTTGAGAGGGCTGAAGCTTTCTTT	CASTRFERAEAFF
TRBD2	TRBJ2-5	TRBV11-2	.	TGTGCCAGCAGCCTGGGACTAGCGGGGGGGCAGAAGACCCAGTACTTC	CASSLGLAGGQKTQYF
.	TRBJ1-3	TRBV11-3	.	TGTGCCAGCAGCTTAGATTTCGGAAACACCATATATTTT	CASSLDFGNTIYF
.	TRBJ1-6	TRBV18	.	TGTGCCAGCTCACCACTCCGTGTTTCCTATAATTCACCCCTCCACTTT	CASSPLRVSYNSPLHF
TRBD1	TRBJ2-7	TRBV9	.	TGTGCCAGCAGCGTAGGAATGACAGGGGCCTACGAGCAGTACTTC	CASSVGMTGAYEQYF
.	TRBJ1-2	TRBV6-5	.	TGTGCCAGCAGTCCTCCTGGGGGCGCCTATGGCTACACCTTC	CASSPPGGAYGYTF
.	TRBJ1-3	TRBV7-9	.	TGTGCCAGCAGCTTAGATGGCAGCTCACGCCCTGGAAACACCATATATTTT	CASSLDGSSRPGNTIYF
.	TRBJ1-5	TRBV28	.	TGTGCCAGCAGTTTATCCAGACGGGGGGATCCCCAGCATTTT	CASSLSRRGDPQHF
TRBD1	TRBJ1-1	TRBV19	.	TGTGCCAGTAGTGGGGGCCTAGGGGGCCGAATGAACACTGAAGCTTTCTTT	CASSGGLGGRMNTEAFF
TRBD1	TRBJ1-4	TRBV5-4	.	TGTGCCAGCAGCGGGACAGGGGGCGGGAGTGAAAAACTGTTTTTT	CASSGTGGGSEKLFF
.	TRBJ2-1	TRBV11-2	.	TGTGCCAGCAGCTATCGAGGCAATGAGCAGTTCTTC	CASSYRGNEQFF
TRBD2	TRBJ2-3	TRBV4-2	.	TGTGCCAGCAGCCAAGAACCAGCGGGGAGCACAGATACGCAGTATTTT	CASSQEPAGSTDTQYF
.	TRBJ1-1	TRBV30	.	TGTGCCTGGAGTGTAGTACAGTCGAACACTGAAGCTTTCTTT	CAWSVVQSNTEAFF
.	TRBJ1-5	TRBV27	.	TGTGCCAGCAGTTGGGGCTTTGATCAGCCCCAGCATTTT	CASSWGFDQPQHF